This T cell receptor beta chain was identified during a study of T-cell reconstitution after alpha-beta-depleted transplantation in children. Whole-study results and caveats: Once a year had passed after transplant, T-cell counts and diversity came mostly from newly produced T cells. The study reportedly traced alpha-beta T cells about two months after transplant to several hundred expanded graft clones.

The authors prepared the TCRbeta library with unique molecular identifiers. TCRdb reprocessed the PCR reads with MiXCR, giving one entry per CDR3 protein. This repertoire shows fewer than 20,000 distinct CDR3 sequences, over 5% found once; its top ten account for 6.9%. Germline assignment: CDR1 MGHRA and CDR2 YSYEKL. The CDR3 is 14 amino acids. Trimming cost V 0 bases and J 7 bases, with 12 bases left between them. This clonotype was seen many times. Its antigen is undetermined. The source of this sequence is a boy under 18 with acute lymphoblastic leukemia, due to receive a stem cell transplant. The sample in question was PBMCs, obtained before TCRalphabeta/CD19-depleted stem cell transplant. The J gene is TRBJ1-1, the V gene TRBV4-1; D is unresolved. The CDR3 loop is CASSQDLDGHEAFF. The CDR3 nucleotides are TGCGCCAGCAGCCAAGATTTGGACGGCCATGAAGCTTTCTTT.